In this sample, the clone carrying this T cell receptor beta chain turned up a few times. Its matching antigen is unknown. Treatment indicated: approximately 9-day PBMC culture with coronavirus spike peptide pools or control peptides (ViraFEST assay). The sample originates from a study of vaccination and CD4 T cells after COVID-19. About the research overall: Six males and four females, two Hispanic, made up the convalescents. Findings and limits, study-wide: With convalescent patients, a median about 90% of reactive clones emerged solely after vaccination.

Researchers used the Oncomine TCR Beta short-read assay to sequence DNA from cultured CD4+ T cells. TCRdb processed the PCR reads anew with MiXCR; each CDR3 protein has one entry. The table lists 17,000 or so distinct CDR3 sequences, around 29% of them singletons, with more than 15% in the top ten. V was pared by 2 bases and J by 2 bases, with 9 bases between. The CDR3 has 14 amino acids. This sequence originates from a human donor with COVID-19. This chain links TRBV12-3 or TRBV12-4 with TRBJ1-2; TRBD1 is a possible D gene (6 bases). Sequenced input: cultured CD4+ T cells from blood. CDR3 loop: CASSLHQGNYGYTF. The CDR3 DNA reads TGTGCCAGCAGTTTACACCAGGGGAACTATGGCTACACCTTC.